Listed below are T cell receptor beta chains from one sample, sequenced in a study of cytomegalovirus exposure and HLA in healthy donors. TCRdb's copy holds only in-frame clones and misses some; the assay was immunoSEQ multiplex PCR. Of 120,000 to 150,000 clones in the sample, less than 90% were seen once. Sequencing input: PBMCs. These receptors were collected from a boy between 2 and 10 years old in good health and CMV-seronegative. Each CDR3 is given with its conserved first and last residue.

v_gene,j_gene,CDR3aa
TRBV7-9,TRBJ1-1,CASSLGGGLINTEAFF
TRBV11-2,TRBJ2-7,CASSFPTSTGQGVYEQYF
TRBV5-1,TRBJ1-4,CASSLDRSTNEKLFF
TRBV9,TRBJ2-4,CASSANDYRGRTNIQYF
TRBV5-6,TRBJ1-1,CASSLGADEAFF
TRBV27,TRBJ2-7,CASSLNQGLVVREQYF
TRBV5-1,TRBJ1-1,CASSFRVGQDTEAFF
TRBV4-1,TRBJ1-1,CASSPRTGRGLLNTEAFF
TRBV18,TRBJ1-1,CASSPPLEKTEAFF
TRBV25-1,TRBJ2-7,CASWARGEQYF
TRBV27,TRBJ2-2,CASSLYPPGVRGGLTGELFF
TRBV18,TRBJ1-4,CASSPRTGSPTNEKLFF
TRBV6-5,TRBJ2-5,CASSATPGETQYF
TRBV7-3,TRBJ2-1,CASSLNEYGTTAYNEQFF
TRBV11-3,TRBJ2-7,CASSLGTSLGYEQYF
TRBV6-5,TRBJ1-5,CASSPTGASNQPQHF
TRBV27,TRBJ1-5,CASSFTPTRRHLQPQHF
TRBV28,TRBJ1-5,CASSFETGTYSNQPQHF
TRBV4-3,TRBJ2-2,CASSQDAGGPGELFF
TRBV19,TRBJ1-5,CASSIGQANQPQHF
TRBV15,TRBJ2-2,CATSRGTSVTGELFF
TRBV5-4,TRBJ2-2,CASSQTRRTGELFF
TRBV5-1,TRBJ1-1,CASSLAGDSGEAFF
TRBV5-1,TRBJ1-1,CASSPRSGVVNTEAFF
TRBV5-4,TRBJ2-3,CASSRQPGLAGAIDTQYF
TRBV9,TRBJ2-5,CASSVLSGVQETQYF
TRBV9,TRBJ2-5,CASSSPSSGRGFGSAETQYF
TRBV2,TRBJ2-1,CASRRTSGTGEQFF
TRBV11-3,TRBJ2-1,CASSLRTSAEWDEQFF
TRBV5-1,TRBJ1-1,CASSQTVMNTEAFF
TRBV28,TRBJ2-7,CASSPSRGKDEQYF
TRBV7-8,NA,CASSSRGGEQYF
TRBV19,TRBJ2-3,CASSIARTATDTQYF
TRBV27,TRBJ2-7,CASSTRLMTGSYF